The 27 T cell receptor beta chains below all came from one sample that was sequenced in a study of CD8+ T cells in alopecia areata. Reverse transcription of extracted RNA yielded cDNA, which provided the sequencing template. Measured with immunoSEQ multiplex PCR; TCRdb has only the in-frame clones, and not every one. The repertoire has more than 150,000 clones, 59% of them found once; the top ten carry about 14%. The material sequenced was CD4+ T cells sorted from blood, taken at week 0. The source is a human donor with alopecia areata.

This chain joins TRBV6-5 and TRBJ1-5; no clear D gene. CDR3 length equals 13 residues. The V gene lost 4 bases and the J gene lost 0 bases, with 4 bases spanning the gap. Germline CDR1 is MNHEY and CDR2 is SVGAGI. CDR3 protein: CASSWSSNQPQHF. In DNA, the CDR3 is TGTGCCAGCAGTTGGTCTAGCAATCAGCCCCAGCATTTT.

The chain is built from TRBV29-1 and TRBJ1-1, with 8 nucleotides matching TRBD1. V gave up 7 bases and J gave up 2 bases; unmatched junction bases: 9. This CDR3 has 14 residues. Germline-derived CDR1 and CDR2 are SQVTM and ANQGSEA. In nucleotides, the CDR3 is TGCAGCGCCAGGATAGACAGGGGTAACACTGAAGCTTTCTTT. It specifies CSARIDRGNTEAFF.

This clone was seen more than once but under ten times. The rearrangement uses TRBV11-3 and TRBJ1-2, with TRBD1 as a possible D gene (5 bases). V was cut by 3 bases and J by 4 bases, with 12 bases left in between. The CDR3 loop spans 14 amino acids. CDR1 is SGHNT, CDR2 YENEEA, per germline. CDR3 residues: CASSLGGTTYGYTF. CDR3 coding DNA: TGTGCCAGCAGCTTGGGCGGGACGACCTATGGCTACACCTTC.

This clone was recorded once. This chain uses TRBV29-1 with TRBJ2-5, with D possibly matching TRBD1 (6 bases). Per the germline V gene, CDR1 is SQVTM and CDR2 is ANQGSEA. The V and J ends lost 5 bases and 4 bases respectively, with 11 bases between them. The CDR3 runs to 12 residues. The CDR3 spells CSVRAGAETQYF. The DNA for the CDR3 is TGCAGCGTTCGTGCAGGGGCAGAGACCCAGTACTTC.

This sequence joins TRBV2 and TRBJ2-5; either TRBD1 or TRBD2 may supply D (5 bases each). The V and J ends lost 6 bases and 4 bases respectively, with 12 bases between them. CDR3 length: 13 residues. The germline CDR1 and CDR2 sequences are SNHLY and FYNNEI. The CDR3, as DNA: TGTGCCAGCAGGCTAGGGACCCTAGAGACCCAGTACTTC. Translated, it gives CASRLGTLETQYF.

This clone has more than one count but fewer than ten. The genes are TRBV29-1 and TRBJ2-7; 7 positions agree with TRBD1. Germline V gene lookup returns CDR1 SQVTM and CDR2 ANQGSEA. Unmatched junction bases numbered 10, after V lost 2 bases and J lost 6 bases. This CDR3 comprises 14 residues. Here the CDR3 reads CSVELGQPQSEQYF. The CDR3 coding sequence is TGCAGCGTTGAATTGGGACAGCCCCAGTCCGAGCAGTACTTC.

Remarks on this clone: Other DNA variants within this sample encode the same CDR3. J is TRBJ2-2 and V is TRBV30; no reliable D call. CDR1 GTSNPN and CDR2 SVGIG come from the germline V gene (reference sequence). The CDR3 length is 12 residues. Trimming left V 0 bases short and J 6 bases short, with 5 bases between. CDR3 bases: TGTGCCTGGAGTGTACTGTCCGGGGAGCTGTTTTTT. Translating it yields CAWSVLSGELFF.

The chain recombines TRBV7-2 with TRBJ1-5; D not resolved. Trimming cost V 1 base and J 7 bases, with 11 bases left between them. The germline gives CDR1 SGHTA, CDR2 FQGNSA. The CDR3 is 14 residues long. The CDR3 DNA reads TGTGCCAGCAGCTTAGGTGCGGGCGGCCAGCCCCAGCATTTT. It encodes CASSLGAGGQPQHF.

In its sample, this clone was seen a few times. CDR3 residues: CSVAGTGDEQYF. The DNA of the CDR3 is TGCAGCGTTGCCGGGACAGGGGACGAGCAGTACTTC. This chain joins TRBV29-1 and TRBJ2-7; 10 bases are shared with TRBD1. The J segment lost 5 bases and the V segment lost 4 bases, leaving 2 bases of the junction unmatched. The CDR3 has 12 residues. Germline CDR1 reads SQVTM; CDR2 reads ANQGSEA.

This clone was observed a single time. The CDR3 here is CASSQDVLGTDTQYF. The CDR3 DNA reads as TGTGCCAGCAGCCAAGATGTTCTAGGCACAGATACGCAGTATTTT. J is TRBJ2-3 and V is TRBV4-2, with D unclear. Deletions cut 0 bases from V and 1 base from J, with 8 bases between. There are 15 residues in the CDR3. Germline CDR1 LGHNA, CDR2 YNFKEQ.

This rearrangement joins TRBV19 to TRBJ1-2; no clear D. This CDR3 comprises 12 residues. Per germline, CDR1 LNHDA and CDR2 SQIVND (reference sequence). The ends were cut back, 5 bases at V and 2 bases at J, with 6 bases in the middle. The chain's CDR3 is CASSWANYGYTF. The CDR3 DNA reads TGTGCCAGTAGTTGGGCGAACTATGGCTACACCTTC.

Here the CDR3 DNA reads TGTGCCAGCAGTTACCCCTATACGCAGTATTTT. Protein sequence: CASSYPYTQYF. The V and J genes are TRBV7-2 and TRBJ2-3; D is ambiguous. The V end was cut by 6 bases, the J end by 7 bases, with 8 bases between. Germline lookup yields CDR1 SGHTA and CDR2 FQGNSA. The CDR3 spans 11 residues. Full variable domain (rest looked up from reference TRBV7-2 and TRBJ2-3): GAGVSQSPSNKVTEKGKDVELRCDPISGHTALYWYRQSLGQGLEFLIYFQGNSAPDKSGLPSDRFSAERTGGSVSTLTIQRTQQEDSAVYLCASSYPYTQYFGPGTRLTVL.

This clone has a single count. The CDR3 spells CASSQETGGVVGYTF. The CDR3 coding sequence is TGTGCCAGCAGCCAAGAGACAGGGGGAGTAGTTGGCTACACCTTC. The gene calls are TRBV4-2 and TRBJ1-2; 9 bases map to TRBD1. CDR3 size: 15 residues. The junction had 6 bases not matched to a gene; V was cut back by 0 bases and J by 7 bases. Germline CDR1 LGHNA, CDR2 YNFKEQ.

V usage is TRBV29-1 and J usage is TRBJ1-1; 9 bases align to TRBD1. V was clipped by 8 bases and J by 3 bases; unmatched bases: 7. Germline CDR1 is SQVTM and CDR2 is ANQGSEA. The CDR3 has 13 residues. The CDR3 here is CSSAGTGYTEAFF. The DNA for the CDR3 is TGCAGCTCCGCCGGGACAGGGTACACTGAAGCTTTCTTT.

CDR3 loop: CASSAPGNYYGYTF. CDR3 DNA: TGTGCCAGCAGCGCCCCAGGGAACTACTATGGCTACACCTTC. This sequence joins TRBV9 and TRBJ1-2, with a weak D call TRBD1 (5 bases). Germline assignment: CDR1 SGDLS and CDR2 YYNGEE. CDR3 length: 14 residues. Trimming cost V 3 bases and J 3 bases, with 12 bases left between them.

This CDR3 is CASSIGRDINEKLFF. CDR3 in DNA: TGTGCCAGCAGCATAGGCCGGGACATAAATGAAAAACTGTTTTTT. The V call is TRBV7-9, the J call TRBJ1-4; possible D gene TRBD1, 6 bases. V was clipped by 5 bases and J by 5 bases, with 15 bases between them. Germline values: CDR1 SEHNR, CDR2 FQNEAQ (reference sequence). The CDR3 has 15 amino acids.

This chain connects TRBV7-2 to TRBJ2-5; 9 nucleotides line up with TRBD2. Germline V lookup: CDR1 SGHTA, CDR2 FQGNSA. J was trimmed by 5 bases and V by 7 bases; bases with no gene match: 11. The CDR3 runs to 15 residues. CDR3 sequence reads: CASTVGLAGIETQYF. The CDR3 bases are TGTGCCAGCACCGTCGGGCTAGCGGGGATCGAGACCCAGTACTTC.

The chain links TRBV5-1 to TRBJ2-3; D may be TRBD1 or TRBD2 (5 bases each). This CDR3 is 14 amino acids long. Looked up from germline, CDR1 is SGHRS and CDR2 is YFSETQ. The germline V and J ends were trimmed by 4 bases and 3 bases, with 12 bases remaining between them. CDR3 region: CASSPGAETDTQYF. CDR3 nucleotides: TGCGCCAGCAGCCCCGGGGCCGAAACAGATACGCAGTATTTT.

The gene calls are TRBV30 and TRBJ1-4, with TRBD1 as a possible D gene (5 bases). Trimming pared 0 bases from V and 4 bases from J, leaving 12 bases between. CDR1 GTSNPN and CDR2 SVGIG come from the germline V gene (reference sequence). CDR3 length: 15 amino acids. The CDR3 sequence: CAWSVGQGGNEKLFF. CDR3 bases: TGTGCCTGGAGTGTCGGGCAGGGAGGTAATGAAAAACTGTTTTTT.

J is TRBJ1-2 and V is TRBV29-1; D is perhaps TRBD1 (6 bases). The V gene's germline CDR1 is SQVTM and CDR2 ANQGSEA. Trimming took off 6 bases at V and 5 bases at J, with 16 bases between the two ends. The CDR3 consists of 13 residues. As DNA, the CDR3 is TGCAGCGTGGTTACAGGGAACCTTTATGGCTACACCTTC. It encodes CSVVTGNLYGYTF.

The CDR3 reads CSVGIGEGNTIYF. Here the CDR3 DNA reads TGCAGCGTTGGGATAGGGGAAGGAAACACCATATATTTT. V gene TRBV29-1 combines with J gene TRBJ1-3; possibly TRBD1 for D (5 bases). Looked up from germline, CDR1 is SQVTM and CDR2 is ANQGSEA. V was trimmed by 4 bases and J by 4 bases, leaving 11 bases between them. CDR3 size: 13 residues.

This chain uses TRBV11-2 with TRBJ2-3; D gene uncertain. Germline-derived CDR1 and CDR2 are SGHAT and FQNNGV. The CDR3 extends over 11 amino acids. V lost 6 bases, J lost 4 bases, and 5 bases lay in between. CDR3 sequence: CASSTADTQYF. In DNA form, the CDR3 reads TGTGCCAGCAGTACAGCAGATACGCAGTATTTT.

This chain connects TRBV19 to TRBJ2-7; TRBD1 agrees at 9 bases. The CDR3 totals 14 residues. Trimming cost V 7 bases and J 2 bases; bases outside gene matches: 6. Germline CDR1 and CDR2: LNHDA and SQIVND (reference sequence). CDR3 DNA sequence: TGTGCCAGTAAAGACAGGGGGGGGACCTACGAGCAGTACTTC. Translating it yields CASKDRGGTYEQYF. The variable domain in full, completed from reference TRBV19 and TRBJ2-7, reads DGGITQSPKYLFRKEGQNVTLSCEQNLNHDAMYWYRQDPGQGLRLIYYSQIVNDFQKGDIAEGYSVSREKKESFPLTVTSAQKNPTAFYLCASKDRGGTYEQYFGPGTRLTVT.

This clone was picked up one time. The V call is TRBV6-5, the J call TRBJ1-1, with D tentatively TRBD1 (5 bases). The CDR3 totals 15 residues. Germline V gene lookup returns CDR1 MNHEY and CDR2 SVGAGI. Trimming took off 3 bases at V and 6 bases at J, with 17 bases between the two ends. CDR3 sequence reads: CASSYSGRRGAEAFF. CDR3 sequence (DNA): TGTGCCAGCAGTTATTCCGGACGGCGGGGCGCTGAAGCTTTCTTT.

CDR3 amino acids: CASRTGRSKLFF. CDR3 DNA sequence: TGTGCCAGTCGGACAGGACGTAGCAAACTGTTTTTT. The rearrangement joins TRBV27 to TRBJ1-4, with 7 bases identical to TRBD1. The CDR3 covers 12 residues. V was pared by 9 bases and J by 11 bases, with 9 bases of the junction left unmatched. Looked up from germline, CDR1 is MNHEY and CDR2 is SMNVEV (reference sequence).

The chain uses TRBV30 and TRBJ1-1; no definite D call. CDR1 and CDR2 (germline): GTSNPN, SVGIG (reference sequence). This CDR3 has 19 residues. V lost 0 bases and J 0 bases, leaving 23 bases between the germline ends. CDR3 sequence (DNA): TGTGCCTGGAGTGTACCTATCTGGACGTCCGACGACATGAACACTGAAGCTTTCTTT. It is translated as CAWSVPIWTSDDMNTEAFF. The full variable domain, in which reference TRBV30 and TRBJ1-1 provide the parts outside the CDR3, is SQTIHQWPATLVQPVGSPLSLECTVEGTSNPNLYWYRQAAGRGLQLLFYSVGIGQISSEVPQNLSASRPQDRQFILSSKKLLLSDSGFYLCAWSVPIWTSDDMNTEAFFGQGTRLTVV.

The V and J genes are TRBV28 and TRBJ2-7; 7 bases align to TRBD1. Germline CDR1 is MDHEN and CDR2 is SYDVKM. V was pared by 7 bases and J by 6 bases, with 9 bases of the junction left unmatched. This CDR3 has 13 residues. CDR3 protein: CASTGQYRREQYF. CDR3 DNA: TGTGCCAGCACGGGACAGTACCGTCGCGAGCAGTACTTC.